This TCR beta chain was obtained from a study of shared clonotypes between healthy human individuals. Libraries were prepared by immunoSEQ multiplex PCR; TCRdb keeps only in-frame clonotypes and omits some of them. The sample lists around 2,000,000 clones, 95% occurring once. The CDR3 is 15 residues long. Germline V gene sequence: CDR1 SGHRS, CDR2 YFSETQ. V gave up 3 bases and J gave up 9 bases, with 16 bases separating them. This TCR was recovered from a man aged 18 to 29 in good health. Material for sequencing was naive CD4+ T cells sorted from blood. Subset of the sample: CD45RA+ positively selected. The chain carries TRBV5-1 and TRBJ1-6; D call uncertain. The CDR3 loop reads CASSSSGEGASPLHF. Here the CDR3 DNA reads TGCGCCAGCAGCTCGAGTGGGGAAGGCGCTTCACCCCTCCACTTT.